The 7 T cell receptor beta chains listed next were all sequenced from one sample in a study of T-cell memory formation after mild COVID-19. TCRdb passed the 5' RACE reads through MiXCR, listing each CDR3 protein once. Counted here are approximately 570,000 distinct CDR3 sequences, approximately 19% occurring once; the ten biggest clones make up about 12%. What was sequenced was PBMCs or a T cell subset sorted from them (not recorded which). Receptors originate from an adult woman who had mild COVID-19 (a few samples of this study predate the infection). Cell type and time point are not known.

The CDR3: CASSLNSATYTGELFF. CDR3 coding DNA: TGTGCCAGCAGCTTAAATAGCGCTACCTACACCGGGGAGCTGTTTTTT. The chain uses TRBV7-3 and TRBJ2-2; D might be TRBD2 (5 bases). The ends were cut back, 1 base at V and 3 bases at J, with 12 bases in the middle. Germline CDR1 SGHTA, CDR2 FQGTGA. The CDR3 runs 16 residues.

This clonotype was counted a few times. The CDR3, as DNA: TGTGCCAGCAGTGCCCCCGGGACCCGCAATCAGCCCCAGCATTTT. It specifies CASSAPGTRNQPQHF. The chain uses TRBV6-2 or TRBV6-3 and TRBJ1-5; possibly TRBD1 for D (5 bases). The V end lost 5 bases, the J end lost 2 bases, and 13 bases lay between the germline ends. The length of the CDR3 is 15 residues. The V gene's germline CDR1 is MNHEY and CDR2 SVGEGT.

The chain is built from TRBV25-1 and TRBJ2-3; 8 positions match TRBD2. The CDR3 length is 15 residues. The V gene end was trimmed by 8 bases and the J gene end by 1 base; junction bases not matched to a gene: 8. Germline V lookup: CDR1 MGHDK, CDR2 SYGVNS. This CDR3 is CASPRGRSGTDTQYF. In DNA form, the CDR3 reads TGTGCCAGCCCCCGCGGGAGGTCCGGCACAGATACGCAGTATTTT.

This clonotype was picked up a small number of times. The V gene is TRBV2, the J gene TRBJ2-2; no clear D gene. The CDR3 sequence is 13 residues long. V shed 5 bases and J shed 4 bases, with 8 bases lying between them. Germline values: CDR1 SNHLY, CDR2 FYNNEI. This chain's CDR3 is CASSMKFTGELFF. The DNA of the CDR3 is TGTGCCAGCAGTATGAAATTCACCGGGGAGCTGTTTTTT. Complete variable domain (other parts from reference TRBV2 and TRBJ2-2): EPEVTQTPSHQVTQMGQEVILRCVPISNHLYFYWYRQILGQKVEFLVSFYNNEISEKSEIFDDQFSVERPDGSNFTLKIRSTKLEDSAMYFCASSMKFTGELFFGEGSRLTVL.

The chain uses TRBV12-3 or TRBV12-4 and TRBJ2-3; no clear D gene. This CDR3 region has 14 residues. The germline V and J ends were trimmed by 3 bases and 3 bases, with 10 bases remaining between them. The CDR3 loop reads CASSFNGETDTQYF. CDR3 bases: TGTGCCAGCAGTTTCAACGGAGAGACAGATACGCAGTATTTT.

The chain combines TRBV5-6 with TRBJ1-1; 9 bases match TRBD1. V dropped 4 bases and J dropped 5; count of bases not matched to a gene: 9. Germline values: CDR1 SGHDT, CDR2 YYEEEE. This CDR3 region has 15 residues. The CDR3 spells CASSDLQGATTEAFF. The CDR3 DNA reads TGTGCCAGCAGCGACCTACAGGGGGCTACGACTGAAGCTTTCTTT.

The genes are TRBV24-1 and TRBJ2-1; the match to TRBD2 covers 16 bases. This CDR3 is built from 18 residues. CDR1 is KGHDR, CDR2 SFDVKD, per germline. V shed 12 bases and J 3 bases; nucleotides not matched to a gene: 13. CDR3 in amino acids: CASSEGLAGGGDYNEQFF. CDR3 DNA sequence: TGTGCCTCTTCGGAGGGACTAGCGGGAGGGGGGGACTACAATGAGCAGTTCTTC.